One and the same sample provided the 27 T cell receptor beta chains below, sequenced in a study of metastatic and nonmetastatic thyroid tumors. All patients were treatment-naive before thyroid surgery. Using MiXCR, TCRdb re-called clones from the PCR reads. The sample comprises tens of thousands of clones, 17% of which are singletons, and about 9.9% rests with the top ten. The sequenced sample was tumor tissue. All receptors derive from a female donor with papillary thyroid cancer or a benign thyroid nodule (not recorded which). Some clones in this sample may be carry-over from other donors' samples.

The chain is built from TRBV2 and TRBJ1-4, with 10 bases matching TRBD1. Germline V gene lookup returns CDR1 SNHLY and CDR2 FYNNEI. The CDR3 covers 13 residues. V trimming: 8 bases; J trimming: 8 bases; junction bases outside the gene matches: 5. The CDR3, as DNA: TGTGCCAGCCGACAGGGGGCGAGGGAAAAACTGTTTTTT. It yields the protein CASRQGAREKLFF.

Ten or more counts support this clone. This chain connects TRBV12-3 or TRBV12-4 to TRBJ2-7, with 9 bases that match TRBD1. The CDR3 extends over 15 amino acids. J lost 2 bases, V lost 2 bases, and 4 bases had no gene match. The chain's CDR3 is CASSLSDRGTYEQYF. DNA for the CDR3: TGTGCCAGCAGTTTAAGCGACAGGGGGACCTACGAGCAGTACTTC.

J is TRBJ2-1 and V is TRBV12-3 or TRBV12-4, with 7 positions matching TRBD1. The V gene end was trimmed by 3 bases and the J gene end by 8 bases; junction bases not matched to a gene: 4. This CDR3 is 13 amino acids long. Here the CDR3 DNA reads TGTGCCAGCAGTTTCGGACAGGCCGATGAGCAGTTCTTC. This encodes CASSFGQADEQFF.

This clone was recorded many times. The V gene is TRBV18, the J gene TRBJ1-1, with a tentative D call TRBD1 (6 bases). The CDR3 loop spans 15 amino acids. The germline V gene encodes CDR1 KGHSH and CDR2 LQKENI. V was cut by 4 bases and J by 2 bases, with 14 bases left in between. The CDR3 is CASSQKSGDNTEAFF. The CDR3 DNA reads TGTGCCAGCTCACAAAAATCAGGGGATAACACTGAAGCTTTCTTT. Full variable domain (remainder filled in from reference TRBV18 and TRBJ1-1): NAGVMQNPRHLVRRRGQEARLRCSPMKGHSHVYWYRQLPEEGLKFMVYLQKENIIDESGMPKERFSAEFPKEGPSILRIQQVVRGDSAAYFCASSQKSGDNTEAFFGQGTRLTVV.

In its sample, this clone was seen many times. The genes are TRBV3-1 and TRBJ2-1; D gene ambiguous. V lost 1 base and J lost 7, with 8 bases in between. Germline CDR1 is LGHDT and CDR2 is YNNKEL (reference sequence). The CDR3 runs to 13 residues. In DNA, the CDR3 is TGTGCCAGCAGCCAAGTATCCGGGAATGAGCAGTTCTTC. This gives the protein CASSQVSGNEQFF.

This clone occurred many times. The chain combines TRBV20-1 with TRBJ1-2; D unresolved. The CDR3 runs 11 residues. Germline CDR1 DFQATT, CDR2 SNEGSKA (reference sequence). V was shortened by 3 bases and J by 5 bases, with 7 bases between the two germline ends. The CDR3 coding sequence is TGCAGTGCTAGGAGAGGATATGGCTACACCTTC. It translates to CSARRGYGYTF.

This clone came up many times. This chain joins TRBV18 and TRBJ2-7; D is ambiguous. Germline lookup yields CDR1 KGHSH and CDR2 LQKENI. The CDR3 extends over 14 amino acids. Trimming removed 0 bases from V and 6 bases from J, with 12 bases in between. The CDR3 DNA reads TGTGCCAGCTCACCACCTGAAAGCACGGGCGAGCAGTACTTC. This translates into CASSPPESTGEQYF.

This clone appeared many times. The rearrangement uses TRBV20-1 and TRBJ1-4, with D possibly TRBD1 on 5 matching bases. Germline V gives CDR1 DFQATT, CDR2 SNEGSKA (reference sequence). This CDR3 has 14 amino acids. The V end was cut by 4 bases, the J end by 1 base, with 10 bases between. In DNA form, the CDR3 reads TGCAGTGCTACCAGGGTTGAAACTAATGAAAAACTGTTTTTT. Protein product: CSATRVETNEKLFF.

This clone was counted ten times or more. This chain links TRBV7-2 with TRBJ2-1, with TRBD1 identical over 8 bases. Germline loops: CDR1 SGHTA, CDR2 FQGNSA. The CDR3 consists of 15 residues. V trimming: 5 bases; J trimming: 5 bases; junction bases outside the gene matches: 8. This chain's CDR3 is CASSRPGTGNNEQFF. The CDR3 region has the DNA TGTGCCAGCAGCCGTCCTGGGACAGGCAACAATGAGCAGTTCTTC.

This clone was seen at least ten times. The gene calls are TRBV11-2 and TRBJ2-3; 10 nucleotides match TRBD1. The CDR3 spans 15 residues. CDR1 and CDR2 (germline): SGHAT, FQNNGV. V dropped 5 bases and J dropped 3; count of bases not matched to a gene: 5. CDR3 nucleotides: TGTGCCAGCAGCCTAGGACAGGGGGTGACAGATACGCAGTATTTT. It translates to CASSLGQGVTDTQYF.

This clone came up many times. The chain joins TRBV5-1 to TRBJ2-1, with 7 bases fitting TRBD2. This CDR3 contains 16 residues. Trimming took 0 bases from V and 0 from J; bases not matched to a gene: 3. Germline V gene data show CDR1 as SGHRS and CDR2 as YFSETQ. In DNA form, the CDR3 reads TGCGCCAGCAGCTTGGGGGGACTAAGCTCCTACAATGAGCAGTTCTTC. Protein sequence: CASSLGGLSSYNEQFF. Filled out from reference TRBV5-1 and TRBJ2-1, the complete variable domain reads KAGVTQTPRYLIKTRGQQVTLSCSPISGHRSVSWYQQTPGQGLQFLFEYFSETQRNKGNFPGRFSGRQFSNSRSEMNVSTLELGDSALYLCASSLGGLSSYNEQFFGPGTRLTVL.

This clone was seen many times. The conserved phenylalanine or tryptophan normally closing the CDR3 is absent here, so this likely arose from a read error. DNA for the CDR3: TGTGCCACCAGCAAAACGCTGGGGCCCGGCGGACAAGAGACCCAGTACCTC. Translation gives CATSKTLGPGGQETQYL. The chain has TRBV15 and TRBJ2-5; a weak D match, TRBD1 (5 bases). Germline V gene sequence: CDR1 LNHNV, CDR2 YYDKDF (reference sequence). The CDR3 is 17 residues long. Between the trimmed V and J ends, which lost 4 bases and 2 bases, there was a span of 20 bases.

V usage is TRBV11-2 and J usage is TRBJ2-7, with TRBD1 matching over 9 bases. The CDR3 totals 15 residues. Trimming removed 4 bases from V and 2 bases from J; junction bases left unmatched: 6. Per germline, CDR1 SGHAT and CDR2 FQNNGV. CDR3 loop: CASSYPQGAPYEQYF. The CDR3 DNA sequence: TGTGCCAGCAGCTATCCACAGGGGGCCCCCTACGAGCAGTACTTC.

This clone showed up many times. The J gene is TRBJ1-1, the V gene TRBV11-3; D call uncertain. This CDR3 is 13 amino acids long. The V end lost 2 bases, the J end lost 1 base, and 5 bases lay between the germline ends. Germline assignment: CDR1 SGHNT and CDR2 YENEEA. This chain's CDR3 is CASSLQENTEAFF. CDR3 in DNA: TGTGCCAGCAGCTTACAGGAGAACACTGAAGCTTTCTTT.

The chain couples TRBV11-1 to TRBJ2-3; TRBD2 agrees at 10 bases. J was trimmed by 3 bases and V by 5 bases; bases with no gene match: 8. The length of the CDR3 is 16 residues. Germline CDR1 reads SGHAT; CDR2 reads FQDESV (reference sequence). The CDR3 spells CASSALAGVGTDTQYF. The CDR3 DNA is TGTGCCAGCAGCGCCCTAGCGGGAGTTGGGACAGATACGCAGTATTTT.

In this sample, this clone turned up once. The chain carries TRBV4-1 and TRBJ1-5; tentative D call: TRBD1 (6 bases). CDR3 size: 17 residues. Deletions cut 0 bases from V and 2 bases from J, with 14 bases between. Germline V lookup: CDR1 MGHRA, CDR2 YSYEKL. For the CDR3, the DNA is TGCGCCAGCAGCCAAGATGGGGGCAGGCCACGCAATCAGCCCCAGCATTTT. As protein: CASSQDGGRPRNQPQHF.

For this clone: A much bigger clone sits one base away, suggesting this may be a read error. The identical CDR3 is also encoded by other nucleotide sequences in the sample. The chain combines TRBV12-5 with TRBJ2-1, with 10 bases fitting TRBD2. CDR1 and CDR2 (germline): LGHNT, FRNRAP. This CDR3 contains 15 residues. Trimming removed 5 bases from V and 6 bases from J; junction bases left unmatched: 7. The CDR3 DNA reads TGTGCTAGTGGTCGTACTAGCGGGATTGTCAATGAGCAGTTCTTC. Translating it yields CASGRTSGIVNEQFF.

This clone has at least ten counts. The CDR3 sequence: CASSPLGLGEQYF. The CDR3 DNA follows: TGTGCCAGCAGCCCTCTCGGGCTAGGAGAGCAGTACTTC. The chain couples TRBV7-2 to TRBJ2-7, with unresolved D. In germline, CDR1 is SGHTA, CDR2 FQGNSA. The CDR3 contains 13 residues. The germline V and J ends were trimmed by 5 bases and 7 bases, with 15 bases remaining between them.

This clone has only a few counts. A much larger clone sits a single nucleotide away, making a read error possible. V is TRBV24-1 and J is TRBJ2-3, with 9 bases identical to TRBD1. The CDR3 is made up of 15 amino acids. The germline V gene has CDR1 KGHDR and CDR2 SFDVKD. V dropped 7 bases and J dropped 6; count of bases not matched to a gene: 10. Written as DNA, the CDR3 is TGTGCCACCAGGGGGTCCGGGACAGGGTCCGATACGCAGTATTTT. Translating it yields CATRGSGTGSDTQYF.

This clone was seen at least ten times. The rearrangement joins TRBV28 to TRBJ2-6; TRBD1 is a possible D gene (6 bases). Trimming stripped 2 bases from V and 0 bases from J, with 11 bases between. This CDR3 has 17 amino acids. Germline CDR1 reads MDHEN; CDR2 reads SYDVKM. The CDR3 region has the DNA TGTGCCAGCAGTTTAACCGACAGGTTCTCTGGGGCCAACGTCCTGACTTTC. Its translation: CASSLTDRFSGANVLTF.

This clone was seen ten or more times. The chain's CDR3 is CSAPQDGRGIETQYF. Written as DNA, the CDR3 is TGCAGTGCTCCCCAGGACGGCCGAGGTATAGAGACCCAGTACTTC. V gene TRBV20-1 combines with J gene TRBJ2-5; D unresolved. The length of the CDR3 is 15 residues. V shed 5 bases and J shed 4 bases, with 20 bases lying between them. Germline CDR1 and CDR2: DFQATT and SNEGSKA (reference sequence).

This clone appeared many times. This sample also contains other DNA sequences that code for the same CDR3. The J gene is TRBJ2-7, the V gene TRBV10-3; D might be TRBD1 (5 bases). The V and J ends lost 0 bases and 4 bases respectively, with 13 bases between them. Germline-derived CDR1 and CDR2 are ENHRY and SYGVKD. The CDR3 runs to 15 residues. The CDR3 here is CAISESDQKGYEQYF. In DNA form, the CDR3 reads TGTGCCATCAGTGAGTCTGATCAAAAGGGGTACGAGCAGTACTTC.

The chain recombines TRBV4-1 with TRBJ2-7, with D perhaps TRBD2 (6 bases). Germline V lookup: CDR1 MGHRA, CDR2 YSYEKL. Trimming took off 9 bases at V and 3 bases at J, with 18 bases between the two ends. The CDR3 runs 14 residues. DNA of the CDR3: TGCGCCAGGACTTACGGGGACTCCTTCTACGAGCAGTACTTC. It specifies CARTYGDSFYEQYF.

Comments on this clone: Just one base apart from a much larger clone, this may be a read error. Other DNA sequences in this sample translate to the same CDR3. The chain carries TRBV7-2 and TRBJ2-5; D not certain. This CDR3 has 14 residues. Germline V gene sequence: CDR1 SGHTA, CDR2 FQGNSA. The CDR3 nucleotides read TGCGCCAGCAGCCCGGTAGGTGCTGGCGAGACCCAGTACTTC. Translation gives CASSPVGAGETQYF.

This clone was counted ten times or more. CDR3 coding DNA: TGTGCCAGCAGCTTGTTGTTAAGCGGGAAGACCTACGAGCAGTACTTC. Translating gives CASSLLLSGKTYEQYF. The genes are TRBV5-6 and TRBJ2-7, with TRBD2 identical over 7 bases. The V segment lost 1 base and the J segment 2 bases; nucleotides outside the gene matches: 9. This CDR3 is built from 16 residues. Germline CDR1 is SGHDT and CDR2 is YYEEEE. Combining the CDR3 with reference TRBV5-6 and TRBJ2-7 gives the whole variable domain DAGVTQSPTHLIKTRGQQVTLRCSPKSGHDTVSWYQQALGQGPQFIFQYYEEEERQRGNFPDRFSGHQFPNYSSELNVNALLLGDSALYLCASSLLLSGKTYEQYFGPGTRLTVT.

The table lists this clone with many counts. The J gene is TRBJ1-2, the V gene TRBV19; D is possibly TRBD1 (6 bases). Germline lookup yields CDR1 LNHDA and CDR2 SQIVND (reference sequence). There are 15 residues in the CDR3. Trimming cost V 7 bases and J 3 bases, with 18 bases left between them. DNA for the CDR3: TGTGCCAGTACCCTTAAGGGAGGGACACACTATGGCTACACCTTC. Residues: CASTLKGGTHYGYTF.

The sample holds many counts of this clone. The chain uses TRBV5-1 and TRBJ1-4, with TRBD1 matching 7 bases. Trimming at V came to 4 bases and at J to 8 bases, leaving 14 bases not matched to a gene. This CDR3 contains 16 residues. Germline CDR1 SGHRS, CDR2 YFSETQ. The CDR3 is CASSPTKGGAGEKLFF. CDR3 DNA sequence: TGCGCCAGCAGCCCAACAAAAGGGGGCGCAGGGGAAAAACTGTTTTTT.